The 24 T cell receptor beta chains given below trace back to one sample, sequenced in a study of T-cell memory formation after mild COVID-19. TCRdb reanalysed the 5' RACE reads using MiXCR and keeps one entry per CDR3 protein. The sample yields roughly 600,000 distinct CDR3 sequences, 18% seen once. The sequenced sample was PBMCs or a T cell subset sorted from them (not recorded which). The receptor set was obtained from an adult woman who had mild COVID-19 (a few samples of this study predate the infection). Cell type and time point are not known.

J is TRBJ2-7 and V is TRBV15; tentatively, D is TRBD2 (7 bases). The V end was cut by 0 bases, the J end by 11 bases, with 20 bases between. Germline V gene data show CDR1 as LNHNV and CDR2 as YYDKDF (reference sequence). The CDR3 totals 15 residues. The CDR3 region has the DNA TGTGCCACCAGCAGAGATGGGGGGCAGGGGACTAAGGAGTACTTC. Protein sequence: CATSRDGGQGTKEYF.

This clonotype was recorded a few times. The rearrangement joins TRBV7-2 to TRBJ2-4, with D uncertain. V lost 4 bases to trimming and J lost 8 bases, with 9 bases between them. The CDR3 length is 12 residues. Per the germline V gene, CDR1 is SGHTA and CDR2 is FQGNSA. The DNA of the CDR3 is TGTGCCAGCAGCTCGAGTATCGACATTCAGTACTTC. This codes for CASSSSIDIQYF.

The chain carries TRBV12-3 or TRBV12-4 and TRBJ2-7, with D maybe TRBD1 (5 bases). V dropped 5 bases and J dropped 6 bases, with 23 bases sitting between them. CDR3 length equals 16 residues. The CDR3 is CASSPTDRAWNGEQYF. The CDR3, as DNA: TGTGCCAGCAGTCCAACAGACAGAGCGTGGAATGGCGAGCAGTACTTC.

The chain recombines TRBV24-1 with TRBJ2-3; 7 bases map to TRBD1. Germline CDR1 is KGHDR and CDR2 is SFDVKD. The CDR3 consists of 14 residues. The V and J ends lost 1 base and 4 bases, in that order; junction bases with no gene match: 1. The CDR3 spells CATSDFQGADTQYF. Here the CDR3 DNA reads TGTGCCACCAGTGATTTTCAGGGGGCAGATACGCAGTATTTT.

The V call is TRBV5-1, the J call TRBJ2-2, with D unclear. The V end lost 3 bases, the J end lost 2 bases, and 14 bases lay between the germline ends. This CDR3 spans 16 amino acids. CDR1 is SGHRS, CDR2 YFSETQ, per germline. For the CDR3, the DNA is TGCGCCAGCAGCTCGTCGGCCCTCAAAAACACCGGGGAGCTGTTTTTT. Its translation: CASSSSALKNTGELFF.

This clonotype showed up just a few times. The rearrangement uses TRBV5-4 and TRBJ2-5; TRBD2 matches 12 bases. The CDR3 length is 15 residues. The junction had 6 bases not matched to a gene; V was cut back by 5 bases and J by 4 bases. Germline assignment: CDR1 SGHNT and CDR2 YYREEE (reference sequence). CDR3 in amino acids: CASRLAGGRGETQYF. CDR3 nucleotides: TGTGCCAGCAGGCTAGCGGGAGGGCGAGGAGAGACCCAGTACTTC.

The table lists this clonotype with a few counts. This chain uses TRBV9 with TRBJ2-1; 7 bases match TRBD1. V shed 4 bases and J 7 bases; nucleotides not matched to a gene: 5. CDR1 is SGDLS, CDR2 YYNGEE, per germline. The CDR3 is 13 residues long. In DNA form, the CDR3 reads TGTGCCAGCAGCTTAGGGGGCTGGAATGAGCAGTTCTTC. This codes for CASSLGGWNEQFF. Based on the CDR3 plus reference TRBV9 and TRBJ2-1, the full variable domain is DSGVTQTPKHLITATGQRVTLRCSPRSGDLSVYWYQQSLDQGLQFLIQYYNGEERAKGNILERFSAQQFPDLHSELNLSSLELGDSALYFCASSLGGWNEQFFGPGTRLTVL.

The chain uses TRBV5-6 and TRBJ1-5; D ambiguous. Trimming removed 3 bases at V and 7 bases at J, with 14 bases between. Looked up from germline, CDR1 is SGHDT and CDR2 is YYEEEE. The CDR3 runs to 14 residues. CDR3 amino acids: CASSSPKGEQPQHF. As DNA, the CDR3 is TGTGCCAGCAGCTCGCCGAAGGGTGAACAGCCCCAGCATTTT.

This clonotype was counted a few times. The CDR3 sequence is CASSLTAGGVNEQFF. CDR3 DNA: TGCGCCAGCAGCTTGACGGCGGGTGGGGTGAATGAGCAGTTCTTC. The rearrangement links TRBV5-1 to TRBJ2-1; D is possibly TRBD2 (5 bases). This CDR3 has 15 amino acids. V shed 1 base and J shed 7 bases, with 15 bases lying between them. Germline CDR1 and CDR2: SGHRS and YFSETQ.

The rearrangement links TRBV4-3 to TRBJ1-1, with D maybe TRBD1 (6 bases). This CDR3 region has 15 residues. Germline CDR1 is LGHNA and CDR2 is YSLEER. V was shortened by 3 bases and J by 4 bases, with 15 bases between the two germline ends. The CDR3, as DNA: TGCGCCAGCAGCCATCTGACAGGTACGGGCACTGAAGCTTTCTTT. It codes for CASSHLTGTGTEAFF.

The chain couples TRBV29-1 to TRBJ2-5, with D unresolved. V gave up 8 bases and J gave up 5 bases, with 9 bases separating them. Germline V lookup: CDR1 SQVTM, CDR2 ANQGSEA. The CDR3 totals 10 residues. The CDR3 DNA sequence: TGCAGCTCCAAACAGGAGACCCAGTACTTC. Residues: CSSKQETQYF.

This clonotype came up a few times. CDR3 DNA: TGTGCCAGCAGCTTGCAACAGACAGTACAAGAGACCCAGTACTTC. As protein: CASSLQQTVQETQYF. The V and J genes are TRBV5-6 and TRBJ2-5; perhaps TRBD1 as D (5 bases). Germline V gene data show CDR1 as SGHDT and CDR2 as YYEEEE. The V end lost 1 base, the J end lost 2 bases, and 12 bases lay between the germline ends. The CDR3 consists of 15 residues.

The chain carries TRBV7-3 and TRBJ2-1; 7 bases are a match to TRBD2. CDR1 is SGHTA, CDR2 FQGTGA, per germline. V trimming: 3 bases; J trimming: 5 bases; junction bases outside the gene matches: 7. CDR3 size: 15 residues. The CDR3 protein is CASSFGLAANNEQFF. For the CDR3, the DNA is TGTGCCAGCAGCTTCGGGCTAGCGGCCAACAATGAGCAGTTCTTC.

The chain's CDR3 is CASSIQKDYGYTF. CDR3 nucleotides: TGTGCCAGCAGTATACAGAAAGACTATGGCTACACCTTC. The rearrangement links TRBV12-3 or TRBV12-4 to TRBJ1-2; D not resolved. V gave up 5 bases and J gave up 3 bases, with 10 bases separating them. This CDR3 is 13 amino acids long.

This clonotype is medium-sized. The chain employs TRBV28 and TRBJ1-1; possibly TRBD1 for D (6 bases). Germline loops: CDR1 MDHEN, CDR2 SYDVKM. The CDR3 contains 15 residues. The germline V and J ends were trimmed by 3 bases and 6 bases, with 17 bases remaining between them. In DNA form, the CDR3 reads TGTGCCAGCAGTTTGAGGCAGGGGATCGTAGCTGAAGCTTTCTTT. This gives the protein CASSLRQGIVAEAFF. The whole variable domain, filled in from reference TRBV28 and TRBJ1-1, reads DVKVTQSSRYLVKRTGEKVFLECVQDMDHENMFWYRQDPGLGLRLIYFSYDVKMKEKGDIPEGYSVSREKKERFSLILESASTNQTSMYLCASSLRQGIVAEAFFGQGTRLTVV.

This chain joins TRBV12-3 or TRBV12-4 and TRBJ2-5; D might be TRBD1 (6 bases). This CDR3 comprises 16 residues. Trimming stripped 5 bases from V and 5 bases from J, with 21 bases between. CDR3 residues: CASSPQLGGRWETQYF. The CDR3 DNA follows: TGTGCCAGCAGTCCCCAGCTAGGGGGAAGGTGGGAGACCCAGTACTTC.

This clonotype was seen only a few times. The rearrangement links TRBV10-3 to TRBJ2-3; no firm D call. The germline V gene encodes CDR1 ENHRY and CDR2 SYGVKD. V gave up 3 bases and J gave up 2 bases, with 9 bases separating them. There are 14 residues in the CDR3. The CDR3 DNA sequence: TGTGCCATCAGTGATCGACCGAACACAGATACGCAGTATTTT. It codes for CAISDRPNTDTQYF.

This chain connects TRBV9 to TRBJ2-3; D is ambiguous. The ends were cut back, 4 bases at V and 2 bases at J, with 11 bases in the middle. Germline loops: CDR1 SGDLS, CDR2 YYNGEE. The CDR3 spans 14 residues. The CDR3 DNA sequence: TGTGCCAGCAGCCCAGGACGATTCACAGATACGCAGTATTTT. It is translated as CASSPGRFTDTQYF.

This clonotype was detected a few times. The CDR3 DNA reads as TGCAGCCCTAAGGGGGCCACTAATGAAAAACTGTTTTTT. It translates to CSPKGATNEKLFF. The rearrangement links TRBV20-1 to TRBJ1-4; 7 nucleotides agree with TRBD1. The CDR3 has 13 residues. Germline CDR1 reads DFQATT; CDR2 reads SNEGSKA (reference sequence).

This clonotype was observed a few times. The chain's CDR3 is CASSLVGAGGRDYGYTF. CDR3 nucleotides: TGTGCCAGCAGCTTAGTAGGAGCCGGGGGTAGGGACTATGGCTACACCTTC. The chain joins TRBV7-6 to TRBJ1-2, with a weak D call TRBD1 (5 bases). Trimming cost V 1 base and J 3 bases, with 18 bases left between them. Per germline, CDR1 SGHVS and CDR2 FNYEAQ. The CDR3 is made up of 17 amino acids.

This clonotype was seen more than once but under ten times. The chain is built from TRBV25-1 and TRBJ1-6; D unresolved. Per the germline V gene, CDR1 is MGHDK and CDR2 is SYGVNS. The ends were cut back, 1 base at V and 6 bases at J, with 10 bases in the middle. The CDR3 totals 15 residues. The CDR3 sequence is CASSESKVINSPLHF. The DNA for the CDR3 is TGTGCCAGCAGTGAATCTAAAGTAATTAATTCACCCCTCCACTTT.

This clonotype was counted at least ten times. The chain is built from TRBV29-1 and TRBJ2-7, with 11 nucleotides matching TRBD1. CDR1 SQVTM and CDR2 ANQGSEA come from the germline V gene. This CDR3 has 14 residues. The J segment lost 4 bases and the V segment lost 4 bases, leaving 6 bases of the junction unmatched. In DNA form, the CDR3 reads TGCAGCGTTGTGGACAGGGGGCGAAGGTACGAGCAGTACTTC. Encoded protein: CSVVDRGRRYEQYF.

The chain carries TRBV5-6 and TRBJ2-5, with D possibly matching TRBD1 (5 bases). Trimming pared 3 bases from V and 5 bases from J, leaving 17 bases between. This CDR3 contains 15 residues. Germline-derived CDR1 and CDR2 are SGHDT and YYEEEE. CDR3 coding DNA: TGTGCCAGCAGCTCGGTCTTTGGGGCTCAGGAGACCCAGTACTTC. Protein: CASSSVFGAQETQYF.

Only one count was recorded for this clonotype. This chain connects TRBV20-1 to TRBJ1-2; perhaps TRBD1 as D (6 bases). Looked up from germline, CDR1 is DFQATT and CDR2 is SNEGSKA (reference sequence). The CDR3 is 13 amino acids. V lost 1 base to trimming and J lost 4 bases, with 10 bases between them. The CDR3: CSARAGEGYGYTF. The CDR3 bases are TGCAGTGCTAGAGCAGGGGAGGGCTATGGCTACACCTTC.